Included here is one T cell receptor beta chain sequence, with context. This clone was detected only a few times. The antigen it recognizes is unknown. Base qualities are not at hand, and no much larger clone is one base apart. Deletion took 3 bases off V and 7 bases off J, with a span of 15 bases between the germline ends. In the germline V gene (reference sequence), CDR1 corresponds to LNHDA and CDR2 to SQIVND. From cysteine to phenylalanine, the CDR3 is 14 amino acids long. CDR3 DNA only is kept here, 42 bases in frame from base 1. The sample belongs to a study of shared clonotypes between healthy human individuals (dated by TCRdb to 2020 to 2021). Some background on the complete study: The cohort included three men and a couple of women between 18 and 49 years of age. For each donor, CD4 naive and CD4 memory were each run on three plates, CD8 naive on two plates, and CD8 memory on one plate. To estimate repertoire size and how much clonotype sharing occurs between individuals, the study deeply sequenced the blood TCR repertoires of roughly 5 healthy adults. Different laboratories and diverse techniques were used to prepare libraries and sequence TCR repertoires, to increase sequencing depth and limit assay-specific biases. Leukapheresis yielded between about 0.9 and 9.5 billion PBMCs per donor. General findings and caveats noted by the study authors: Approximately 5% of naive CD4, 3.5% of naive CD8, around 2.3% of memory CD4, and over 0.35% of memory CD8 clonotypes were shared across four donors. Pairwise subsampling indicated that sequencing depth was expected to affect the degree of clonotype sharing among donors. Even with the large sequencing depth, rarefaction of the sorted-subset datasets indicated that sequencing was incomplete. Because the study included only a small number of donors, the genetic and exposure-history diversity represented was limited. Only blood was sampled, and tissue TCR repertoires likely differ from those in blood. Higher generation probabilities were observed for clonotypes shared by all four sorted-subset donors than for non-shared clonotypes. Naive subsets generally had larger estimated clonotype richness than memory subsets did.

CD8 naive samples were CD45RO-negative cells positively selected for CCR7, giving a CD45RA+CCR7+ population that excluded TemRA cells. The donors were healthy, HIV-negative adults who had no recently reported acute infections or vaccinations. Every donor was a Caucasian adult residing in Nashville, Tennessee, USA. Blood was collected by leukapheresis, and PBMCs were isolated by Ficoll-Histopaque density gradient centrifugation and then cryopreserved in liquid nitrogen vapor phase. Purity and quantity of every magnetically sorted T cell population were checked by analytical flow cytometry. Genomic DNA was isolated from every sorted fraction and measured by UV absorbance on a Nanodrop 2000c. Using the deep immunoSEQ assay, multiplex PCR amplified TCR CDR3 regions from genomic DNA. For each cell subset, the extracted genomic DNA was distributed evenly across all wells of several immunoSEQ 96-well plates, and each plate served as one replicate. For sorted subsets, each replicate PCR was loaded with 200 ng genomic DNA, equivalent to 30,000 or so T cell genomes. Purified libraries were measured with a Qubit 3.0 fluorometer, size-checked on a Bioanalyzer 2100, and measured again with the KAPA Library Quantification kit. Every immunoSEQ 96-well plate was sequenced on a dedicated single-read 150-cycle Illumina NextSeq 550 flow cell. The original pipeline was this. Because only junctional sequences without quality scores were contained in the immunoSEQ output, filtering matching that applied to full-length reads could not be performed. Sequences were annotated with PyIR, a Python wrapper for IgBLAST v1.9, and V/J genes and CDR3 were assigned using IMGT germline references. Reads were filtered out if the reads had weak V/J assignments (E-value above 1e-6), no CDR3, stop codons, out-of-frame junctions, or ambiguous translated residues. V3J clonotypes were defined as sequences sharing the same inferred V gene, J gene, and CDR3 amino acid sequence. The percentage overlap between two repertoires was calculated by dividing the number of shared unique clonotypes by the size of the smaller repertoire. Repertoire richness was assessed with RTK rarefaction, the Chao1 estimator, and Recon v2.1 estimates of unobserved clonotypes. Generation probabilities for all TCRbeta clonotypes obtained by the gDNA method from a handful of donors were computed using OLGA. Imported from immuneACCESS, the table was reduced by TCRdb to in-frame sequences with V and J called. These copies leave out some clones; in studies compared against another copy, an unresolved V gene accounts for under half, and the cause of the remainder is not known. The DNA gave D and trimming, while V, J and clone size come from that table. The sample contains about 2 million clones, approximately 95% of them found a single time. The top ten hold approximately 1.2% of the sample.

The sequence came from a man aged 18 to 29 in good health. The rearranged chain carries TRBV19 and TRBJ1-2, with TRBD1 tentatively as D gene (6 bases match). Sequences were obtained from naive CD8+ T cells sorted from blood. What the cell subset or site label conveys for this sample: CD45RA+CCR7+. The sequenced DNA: TGTGCCAGTAGTATCCTGGCAGGGGAACCTGGCTACACCTTC. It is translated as CASSILAGEPGYTF.